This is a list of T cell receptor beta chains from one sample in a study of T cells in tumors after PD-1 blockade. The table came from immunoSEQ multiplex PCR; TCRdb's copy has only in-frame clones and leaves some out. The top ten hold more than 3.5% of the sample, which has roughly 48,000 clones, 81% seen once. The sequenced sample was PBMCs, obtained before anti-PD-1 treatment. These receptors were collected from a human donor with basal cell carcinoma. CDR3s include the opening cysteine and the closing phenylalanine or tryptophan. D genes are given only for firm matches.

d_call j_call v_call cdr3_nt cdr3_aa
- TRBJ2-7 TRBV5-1 TGCGCCAGCAGCCCAAGGGCAGGGACGTACGAGCAGTACTTC CASSPRAGTYEQYF
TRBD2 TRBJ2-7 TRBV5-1 TGCGCCAGCAGCTTAGGGGCGGGGGGCCCCTACGAGCAGTACTTC CASSLGAGGPYEQYF
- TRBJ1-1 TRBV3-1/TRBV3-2 TGTGCCAGCAGCCAAGGGGGCTGGGGCACTGAAGCTTTCTTT CASSQGGWGTEAFF
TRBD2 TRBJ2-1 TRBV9 TGTGCCAGCAGCGGGCGACTAGCCACCTACAATGAGCAGTTCTTC CASSGRLATYNEQFF
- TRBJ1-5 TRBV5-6 TGTGCCAGCAGCTTGGACAGAAGCAATCAGCCCCAGCATTTT CASSLDRSNQPQHF
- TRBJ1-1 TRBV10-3 TGTGCCATCAGCGGGTACACTGAAGCTTTCTTT CAISGYTEAFF
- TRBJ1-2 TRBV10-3 TGTGCCATCAGTGAGAGGGGGGGGAAGGACTATGGCTACACCTTC CAISERGGKDYGYTF
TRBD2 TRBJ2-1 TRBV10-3 TGTGCCATCTCGGCCCTCCCCGCTAGCGGGGGGACCTACAATGAGCAGTTCTTC CAISALPASGGTYNEQFF
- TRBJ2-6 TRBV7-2 TGTGCCAGCAGCTTAGATGGGGCCAACGTCCTGACTTTC CASSLDGANVLTF
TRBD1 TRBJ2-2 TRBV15 TGTGCCACCAGCAGACCGGGACAGGGCAACACCGGGGAGCTGTTTTTT CATSRPGQGNTGELFF
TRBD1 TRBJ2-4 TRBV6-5 TGTGCCAGCAGTCGGGACAGAAACATTCAGTACTTC CASSRDRNIQYF
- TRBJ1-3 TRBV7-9 TGTGCCAGCAGCTTAGGTGCGGTCTCTGGAAACACCATATATTTT CASSLGAVSGNTIYF
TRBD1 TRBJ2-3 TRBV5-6 TGTGCCAGCAGCCGGGACAGGGGTCATACGCAGTATTTT CASSRDRGHTQYF
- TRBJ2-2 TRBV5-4 TGTGCCAGCAGCTCGGGACTGCCGGCGGCCACCGGGGAGCTGTTTTTT CASSSGLPAATGELFF
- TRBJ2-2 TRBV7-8 TGTGCCAGCAGCCCAGGTCCCCTCGGGGAGCTGTTTTTT CASSPGPLGELFF
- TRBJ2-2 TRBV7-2 TGTGCCAGCAGTTCCAGGGTGGGCACCGGGGAGCTGTTTTTT CASSSRVGTGELFF
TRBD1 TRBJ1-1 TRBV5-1 TGCGCCAGCAGCTTGGGAGACAGGGGGAACACTGAAGCTTTCTTT CASSLGDRGNTEAFF
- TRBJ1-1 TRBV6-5 TGTGCCAGCACTAAGTCACAGGGGAACACTGAAGCTTTCTTT CASTKSQGNTEAFF
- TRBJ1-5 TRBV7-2 TGTGCCAGCAGCGAGCAGGGTCTTCAGCCCCAGCATTTT CASSEQGLQPQHF
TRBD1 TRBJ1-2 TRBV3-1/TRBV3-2 TGTGCCAGTAACAGGGGAGTGGGAGGCTACACCTTC CASNRGVGGYTF
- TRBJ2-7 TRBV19 TGTGCTTCAAGGGGGGCCCACGAGCAGTACTTC CASRGAHEQYF
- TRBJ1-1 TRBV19 TGTGCCAGTAGTTCCTCCCGGGGTGAAGCTTTCTTT CASSSSRGEAFF
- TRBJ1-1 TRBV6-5 TGTGCCAGCAGGAGGGGTTTGGGCACTGAAGCTTTCTTT CASRRGLGTEAFF
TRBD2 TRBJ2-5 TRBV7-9 TGTGCCAGCAGCTCCTCTAGCGGGGAAGAGACCCAGTACTTC CASSSSSGEETQYF
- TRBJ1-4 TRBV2 TGTGCCACAACATCTAAAGCAACTAATGAAAAACTGTTTTTT CATTSKATNEKLFF
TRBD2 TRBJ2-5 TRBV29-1 TGCAGCGTTTCGAGCGGGGGATTTCAAGAGACCCAGTACTTC CSVSSGGFQETQYF
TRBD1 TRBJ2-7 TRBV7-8 TGTGCCAGCAGCCTCGGACAGGGTGGGTCCTACGAGCAGTACTTC CASSLGQGGSYEQYF
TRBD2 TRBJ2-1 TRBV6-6 TGTGCCAGCACCGGACTAGCGGGGGCAGGTGAGCAGTTCTTC CASTGLAGAGEQFF